The following is a TCR beta chain sequence with its context. Its target is not known. The data belong to a study of OX40 agonist ivuxolimab in advanced cancers. For the study at large: Dose-escalation patients suffered from hepatocellular carcinoma, melanoma, renal cell or head and neck cancer. Broader study findings: There was clonal expansion of CD4+ and CD8+ blood T cells by week 6 at 0.1 to 3.0 mg/kg.

If patients had autoimmune disease history or systemic immunosuppression, they were excluded. CDR3 length: 13 residues. V lost 0 bases, J lost 6 bases, and 6 bases lay in between. Germline V lookup: CDR1 SGHVS, CDR2 FNYEAQ. Data came from immunoSEQ multiplex PCR; TCRdb stores just in-frame clones and leaves some out. The sample consists of roughly 74,000 clones, about 93% of them appearing once. The chain uses TRBV7-6 and TRBJ1-5; TRBD1 is a possible D gene (6 bases). Material: CD4+ or CD8+ T cells sorted from blood, obtained in a trial of the OX40 agonist ivuxolimab. This TCR derives from an adult with an advanced solid tumor such as melanoma, head and neck, liver or kidney cancer. In nucleotides, the CDR3 is TGTGCCAGCAGCTTAGCGACAGGTCAGCCCCAGCATTTT. Translated, it gives CASSLATGQPQHF.